A single sample gave rise to the 5 T cell receptor beta chains below, sequenced in a study of vaccination and CD4 T cells after COVID-19. CD4+ T cells that had been cultured provided DNA sequenced with the Oncomine TCR Beta short-read assay. TCRdb reprocessed the PCR reads with MiXCR, giving one entry per CDR3 protein. In the table there are under 20,000 distinct CDR3 sequences, about two fifths of which are singletons. Their specific antigens are unknown. Treatment noted: approximately 10-day PBMC culture with coronavirus spike peptide pools or control peptides (ViraFEST assay). Sequences were derived from CD4+ T cells from blood, cultured in vitro, sampled before SARS-CoV-2 vaccination. Receptors were obtained from a human donor who had recovered from COVID-19.

This clonotype was observed a few times. This rearrangement joins TRBV11-3 to TRBJ2-1; weak D call: TRBD1 (6 bases). Germline CDR1 reads SGHNT; CDR2 reads YENEEA. Trimming left V 5 bases short and J 3 bases short, with 11 bases between. The CDR3 sequence is 14 residues long. The CDR3 loop reads CASSPGTRYNEQFF. The DNA of the CDR3 is TGTGCCAGCAGCCCCGGGACACGCTACAATGAGCAGTTCTTC.

The chain joins TRBV27 to TRBJ2-1; 13 bases line up with TRBD2. There are 16 residues in the CDR3. Trimming took 6 bases from V and 10 from J; bases not matched to a gene: 12. Germline-derived CDR1 and CDR2 are MNHEY and SMNVEV (reference sequence). CDR3 sequence (DNA): TGTGCCAGCAGACTTTCAACTAGCGGGAGGGGGGGCGAGCAGTTCTTC. It encodes CASRLSTSGRGGEQFF.

This chain joins TRBV2 and TRBJ2-2; TRBD1 or TRBD2 may be the D gene (5 bases each). The V gene lost 6 bases and the J gene lost 4 bases, with 15 bases spanning the gap. The germline V gene has CDR1 SNHLY and CDR2 FYNNEI. CDR3 size: 15 residues. CDR3 region: CASSPGWGTTGELFF. CDR3 sequence (DNA): TGTGCCAGCAGCCCCGGGTGGGGGACCACCGGGGAGCTGTTTTTT.

The gene calls are TRBV20-1 and TRBJ2-3; 9 bases align to TRBD2. This CDR3 contains 13 residues. CDR1 is DFQATT, CDR2 SNEGSKA, per germline (reference sequence). The junction had 3 bases not matched to a gene; V was cut back by 3 bases and J by 5 bases. This CDR3 is CSAREAGGDTQYF. The CDR3 nucleotides read TGCAGTGCTAGGGAAGCGGGAGGAGATACGCAGTATTTT.

The chain is built from TRBV25-1 and TRBJ2-1; D may correspond to TRBD1 or TRBD2 (5 bases each). CDR1 and CDR2 (germline): MGHDK, SYGVNS. There are 15 residues in the CDR3. V lost 4 bases and J lost 0, with 10 bases in between. The CDR3 nucleotides are TGTGCCAGCAGTGGGGGACGGAGCTCCTACAATGAGCAGTTCTTC. This sequence encodes CASSGGRSSYNEQFF.